This TCR beta chain was observed in a study of molecular identifiers for immune sequencing clone quantification. Library preparation followed earlier protocols using designated TCR primers. A single record per CDR3 protein comes from TCRdb applying MiXCR to the PCR reads. The sample holds hundreds of thousands of distinct CDR3 sequences; about 20% are singletons and the top ten take 0.85% to 0.9%. V was clipped by 6 bases and J by 5 bases; unmatched bases: 18. The CDR3 runs 17 residues. Germline values: CDR1 MNHEY, CDR2 SMNVEV (reference sequence). Details on this clonotype: This could be a read error, since a much larger clone is one nucleotide away.

Sequences were obtained from naive CD8+ T cells from blood, with Jurkat cell RNA spiked in. Specified subset: FACS-sorted CD8+CD4-CCR7+CD45RA+ naive T cells. This TCR came from a human donor in good health. Some libraries in this study had Jurkat cell RNA spiked in. The V gene is TRBV27, the J gene TRBJ2-7; 8 bases map to TRBD2. CDR3 DNA sequence: TGTGCCAGCAGCTTCGCGGGGTTTGCGGGAGGAATCCACGAGCAGTACTTC. It translates to CASSFAGFAGGIHEQYF.